One and the same sample provided the 19 T cell receptor beta chains below, sequenced in a study of cytomegalovirus exposure and HLA in healthy donors. With 60 Vbeta and 13 Jbeta primers, the PCR was carried out. The repertoire was sequenced with immunoSEQ multiplex PCR; TCRdb's copy has only in-frame clones and lacks some. The data hold over 200,000 clones, with almost 85% observed a single time. Input material: PBMCs. The source is a woman aged 40 to 50 in good health and CMV-seronegative.

This sequence joins TRBV19 and TRBJ1-5, with unresolved D. V was pared by 3 bases and J by 0 bases, with 18 bases between. CDR3 length: 18 residues. CDR1 LNHDA and CDR2 SQIVND come from the germline V gene (reference sequence). The CDR3 sequence is CASSIPGLPAASNQPQHF. CDR3 DNA: TGTGCCAGTAGTATCCCCGGATTACCCGCGGCTAGCAATCAGCCCCAGCATTTT.

The chain has TRBV5-1 and TRBJ2-1, with TRBD2 identical over 7 bases. J gave up 9 bases and V 5 bases, and 14 bases lay outside the gene matches. The CDR3 spans 15 residues. Germline CDR1 is SGHRS and CDR2 is YFSETQ. This CDR3 reads CASRATSGAGGEQFF. The CDR3 coding sequence is TGCGCCAGCAGGGCCACAAGCGGGGCCGGCGGTGAGCAGTTCTTC.

V gene TRBV13 combines with J gene TRBJ2-2; D unresolved. The ends were cut back, 4 bases at V and 8 bases at J, with 8 bases in the middle. Germline-derived CDR1 and CDR2 are PRHDT and FYEKMQ (reference sequence). The CDR3 is 12 residues long. The DNA for the CDR3 is TGTGCCAGCAGCTCCTCGTCGGGGGAGCTGTTTTTT. It is translated as CASSSSSGELFF.

The chain recombines TRBV2 with TRBJ2-6; D gene ambiguous. Germline V gene data show CDR1 as SNHLY and CDR2 as FYNNEI. The CDR3 totals 17 residues. V lost 3 bases and J lost 0, with 12 bases in between. CDR3 nucleotides: TGTGCCAGCAGTGAGAGTTCCCGGAGCTCTGGGGCCAACGTCCTGACTTTC. It encodes CASSESSRSSGANVLTF.

J is TRBJ2-5 and V is TRBV27, with 8 bases identical to TRBD2. Trimming at V came to 3 bases and at J to 5 bases, leaving 8 bases not matched to a gene. The CDR3 totals 15 residues. Germline values: CDR1 MNHEY, CDR2 SMNVEV (reference sequence). The CDR3 sequence is CASSFTGGAGETQYF. CDR3 DNA sequence: TGTGCCAGCAGTTTTACCGGGGGGGCGGGGGAGACCCAGTACTTC.

This rearrangement joins TRBV19 to TRBJ2-1; 9 nucleotides align to TRBD2. The CDR3 runs to 15 residues. The germline CDR1 and CDR2 sequences are LNHDA and SQIVND (reference sequence). V lost 3 bases, J lost 6 bases, and 6 bases stayed unmatched. The CDR3 region has the DNA TGTGCCAGTAGTATCAATGGCGGGGGGGCCAATGAGCAGTTCTTC. Amino acids: CASSINGGGANEQFF.

The chain carries TRBV6-5 and TRBJ2-1, with no clear D. V was cut by 7 bases and J by 7 bases, with 20 bases left in between. The CDR3 sequence is 15 residues long. The germline CDR1 and CDR2 sequences are MNHEY and SVGAGI. CDR3 in amino acids: CASTKSTLPGNEQFF. Here the CDR3 DNA reads TGTGCCAGCACCAAAAGTACCCTACCTGGTAATGAGCAGTTCTTC.

The chain couples TRBV9 to TRBJ2-7; no reliable D call. Germline loops: CDR1 SGDLS, CDR2 YYNGEE. There are 14 residues in the CDR3. The V and J ends lost 2 bases and 0 bases respectively, with 9 bases between them. CDR3 loop: CASSVQASSYEQYF. The CDR3 bases are TGTGCCAGCAGCGTCCAAGCTAGCTCCTACGAGCAGTACTTC.

The chain is built from TRBV30 and TRBJ2-7, with 9 nucleotides matching TRBD1. Trimming removed 4 bases from V and 1 base from J; junction bases left unmatched: 5. This CDR3 spans 14 amino acids. From germline, CDR1 is GTSNPN and CDR2 SVGIG (reference sequence). The DNA of the CDR3 is TGTGCCTGGAAGAGGACAGGGGTTTCCTACGAGCAGTACTTC. It specifies CAWKRTGVSYEQYF.

V is TRBV2 and J is TRBJ2-3; D ambiguous. The length of the CDR3 is 12 residues. V lost 6 bases, J lost 2 bases, and 6 bases lay in between. Germline CDR1 SNHLY, CDR2 FYNNEI. CDR3 DNA: TGTGCCAGCAGAAGCGTCACAGATACGCAGTATTTT. Protein sequence: CASRSVTDTQYF.

The rearrangement joins TRBV9 to TRBJ1-2; tentative D call: TRBD1 (5 bases). The germline V gene encodes CDR1 SGDLS and CDR2 YYNGEE. CDR3 length: 13 amino acids. The V end was cut by 2 bases, the J end by 11 bases, with 16 bases between. The CDR3 DNA reads TGTGCCAGCAGCGTTAGGGGCTCCGGAATGTACACCTTC. Its translation is CASSVRGSGMYTF.

The chain links TRBV9 to TRBJ2-1; D not resolved. CDR1 is SGDLS, CDR2 YYNGEE, per germline. Trimming left V 2 bases short and J 9 bases short, with 12 bases between. The CDR3 covers 13 residues. CDR3: CASSVKLFSEQFF. Here the CDR3 DNA reads TGTGCCAGCAGCGTTAAACTGTTTAGTGAGCAGTTCTTC.

The chain employs TRBV11-2 and TRBJ2-5; 8 bases fit TRBD1. This CDR3 region has 16 residues. From germline, CDR1 is SGHAT and CDR2 FQNNGV. The ends lost 5 bases at V and 5 bases at J; junction bases unmatched: 13. The CDR3 DNA reads TGTGCCAGCAGCCTAGGCGGACAGGGTGTATCGGAGACCCAGTACTTC. Its translation is CASSLGGQGVSETQYF. The full variable domain, completed using reference TRBV11-2 and TRBJ2-5, is EAGVAQSPRYKIIEKRQSVAFWCNPISGHATLYWYQQILGQGPKLLIQFQNNGVVDDSQLPKDRFSAERLKGVDSTLKIQPAKLEDSAVYLCASSLGGQGVSETQYFGPGTRLLVL.

This rearrangement joins TRBV7-9 to TRBJ1-6; D is ambiguous. V shed 2 bases and J shed 0 bases, with 11 bases lying between them. The CDR3 extends over 17 amino acids. Germline-derived CDR1 and CDR2 are SEHNR and FQNEAQ (reference sequence). CDR3 loop: CASSLIPQDSYNSPLHF. The DNA of the CDR3 is TGTGCCAGCAGCTTAATACCCCAGGACTCCTATAATTCACCCCTCCACTTT.

This chain connects TRBV4-3 to TRBJ2-7; 8 positions match TRBD1. This CDR3 is 15 amino acids long. The V segment lost 3 bases and the J segment 5 bases; nucleotides outside the gene matches: 9. Germline V gene lookup returns CDR1 LGHNA and CDR2 YSLEER. CDR3 in amino acids: CASSQAGQASDEQYF. CDR3 nucleotide sequence: TGCGCCAGCAGCCAGGCGGGACAGGCGTCCGACGAGCAGTACTTC.

With respect to this clone: A junction boundary mismatches the germline segment, possibly from a read error. The chain employs TRBV7-9 and TRBJ2-1; 10 nucleotides line up with TRBD2. CDR1 is SEHNR, CDR2 FQNEAQ, per germline (reference sequence). The CDR3 extends over 14 amino acids. The chain's CDR3 is CSSSLGLAGDEQFF. The CDR3 DNA reads as TGTTCCAGCAGCTTAGGGCTAGCGGGGGATGAGCAGTTCTTC.

On this clone itself: Other DNA variants within this sample encode the same CDR3. The chain combines TRBV5-1 with TRBJ2-1, with 9 bases that match TRBD2. There are 15 residues in the CDR3. The V gene end was trimmed by 2 bases and the J gene end by 1 base; junction bases not matched to a gene: 1. Germline V gene sequence: CDR1 SGHRS, CDR2 YFSETQ. The CDR3 here is CASSFSGGSYNEQFF. The CDR3 nucleotides are TGCGCCAGCAGCTTTAGCGGGGGTTCCTACAATGAGCAGTTCTTC.

The J gene is TRBJ1-1, the V gene TRBV9, with 8 bases matching TRBD1. CDR1 is SGDLS and CDR2 is YYNGEE in the germline V gene. CDR3 length: 15 residues. With 2 bases clipped from V and 1 base from J, the junction kept 4 bases outside the gene matches. The DNA of the CDR3 is TGTGCCAGCAGCGTTACAGGGGGGGGGAACACTGAAGCTTTCTTT. Translation: CASSVTGGGNTEAFF.

J is TRBJ1-6 and V is TRBV15; D uncertain. CDR3 length equals 15 residues. CDR1 LNHNV and CDR2 YYDKDF come from the germline V gene (reference sequence). Between the trimmed V and J ends, which lost 0 bases and 9 bases, there was a span of 12 bases. CDR3 region: CATSRDLEVLSPLHF. The DNA for the CDR3 is TGTGCCACCAGCAGAGATTTGGAGGTCCTTTCACCCCTCCACTTT.